These T cell receptor beta chains were read from a single sample in a study of T cells in Graves' hyperthyroidism and ophthalmopathy. TCRdb reanalysed the multiplex PCR reads using MiXCR and keeps one entry per CDR3 protein. This sample yields some 490,000 distinct CDR3 sequences, of which approximately 22% are seen a single time; about half belongs to the top ten. Sequences were obtained from blood. The receptors here all came from a woman in her 70s with Graves' ophthalmopathy. Both conserved end residues are trimmed from each CDR3. The order of the fields is clone size, J gene, V gene, CDR3 protein. Size tells how often a clone was seen (once, few, many) or the class of an expanded clone, and some rows leave it out.

clone size: few
J gene: TRBJ2-5
V gene: TRBV29-1
CDR3 protein: SVAGGPGETQY

clone size: few
J gene: TRBJ2-7
V gene: TRBV20-1
CDR3 protein: SARDGRGLNEQY

clone size: .
J gene: TRBJ2-7
V gene: TRBV15
CDR3 protein: ATSGLGTSGSYEQY

clone size: few
J gene: TRBJ2-7
V gene: TRBV20-1
CDR3 protein: SARDLGRATYEQY

clone size: .
J gene: TRBJ2-2
V gene: TRBV6-2/TRBV6-3
CDR3 protein: ASTQLGSRNTGELF

clone size: few
J gene: TRBJ1-2
V gene: TRBV7-2
CDR3 protein: ASSLGRGGNGYT

clone size: .
J gene: TRBJ2-1
V gene: TRBV24-1
CDR3 protein: ATGLPAGSYNEQF

clone size: many
J gene: TRBJ1-6
V gene: TRBV28
CDR3 protein: ASYPRGSRNSPLH

clone size: .
J gene: TRBJ2-1
V gene: TRBV3-1
CDR3 protein: ASSQGLAGKGEQF

clone size: few
J gene: TRBJ2-3
V gene: TRBV28
CDR3 protein: ASSLRANGNTDTQY

clone size: .
J gene: TRBJ2-7
V gene: TRBV11-2
CDR3 protein: ASSFPRQGSSYEQY

clone size: .
J gene: TRBJ2-1
V gene: TRBV7-3
CDR3 protein: ASSTTSGAENEQF

clone size: many
J gene: TRBJ1-2
V gene: TRBV2
CDR3 protein: ASYQVPAERNYGYT

clone size: .
J gene: TRBJ2-2
V gene: TRBV19
CDR3 protein: ASSSRGISNTGELF

clone size: few
J gene: TRBJ1-5
V gene: TRBV20-1
CDR3 protein: SARLTANGPQH

clone size: .
J gene: TRBJ2-3
V gene: TRBV15
CDR3 protein: ATSRAWGPGTDTQY

clone size: many
J gene: TRBJ1-5
V gene: TRBV7-2
CDR3 protein: ASQPGGDQPQH

clone size: few
J gene: TRBJ2-1
V gene: TRBV11-3
CDR3 protein: ASSLNGDNEQF

clone size: .
J gene: TRBJ1-4
V gene: TRBV5-1
CDR3 protein: ASSFATNEKLF

clone size: .
J gene: TRBJ1-1
V gene: TRBV9
CDR3 protein: ASSLTGTAEAF

clone size: many
J gene: TRBJ1-1
V gene: TRBV28
CDR3 protein: ASSPGWRADGTEAF

clone size: once
J gene: TRBJ2-1
V gene: TRBV19
CDR3 protein: ASSDRGSEQF

clone size: .
J gene: TRBJ2-3
V gene: TRBV6-5
CDR3 protein: ASRQLAGAPTDTQY

clone size: .
J gene: TRBJ2-3
V gene: TRBV18
CDR3 protein: ASSPLLLTGLSTDTQY

clone size: few
J gene: TRBJ2-1
V gene: TRBV20-1
CDR3 protein: SARGASGRAGSYNEQF

clone size: .
J gene: TRBJ2-5
V gene: TRBV2
CDR3 protein: ASSVKMDRGKY

clone size: once
J gene: TRBJ1-2
V gene: TRBV6-2/TRBV6-3
CDR3 protein: ASSYLQGADGYT

clone size: few
J gene: TRBJ1-1
V gene: TRBV20-1
CDR3 protein: SARDGTGNTEAF

clone size: .
J gene: TRBJ2-1
V gene: TRBV5-1
CDR3 protein: ASSGGTSGDNEQF

clone size: .
J gene: TRBJ2-5
V gene: TRBV20-1
CDR3 protein: SARALGRDSVAQY

clone size: few
J gene: TRBJ2-7
V gene: TRBV20-1
CDR3 protein: SARDLRYNYEQY

clone size: .
J gene: TRBJ2-7
V gene: TRBV20-1
CDR3 protein: SVTGTYSYEQY

clone size: .
J gene: TRBJ2-3
V gene: TRBV5-5
CDR3 protein: ASSFRRGGSTDTQY

clone size: few
J gene: TRBJ1-1
V gene: TRBV6-1
CDR3 protein: ASSEAAPTTEAF

clone size: many
J gene: TRBJ2-7
V gene: TRBV11-2
CDR3 protein: ASSLDLVNEQY

clone size: .
J gene: TRBJ1-2
V gene: TRBV7-9
CDR3 protein: ASSLKDSNYGYT

clone size: many
J gene: TRBJ2-1
V gene: TRBV28
CDR3 protein: ASSPGFRRNNEQF

clone size: .
J gene: .
V gene: TRBV20-1
CDR3 protein: SAPLPWGSDTQH